This T cell receptor (beta chain) was sequenced in a study of CD8+ T cells in alopecia areata (dated by TCRdb to 2016 to 2019). As for the study more broadly: Treated patients were enrolled in an open-label pilot trial of oral tofacitinib at 5 to 10 mg twice daily for moderate-to-severe alopecia areata. Patients stayed on tofacitinib for 6 to 18 months and then had 6 months of follow-up off drug so that delayed response and recurrence could be assessed. The SALT score, which quantifies the percentage of affected scalp surface area, was used to measure disease severity in treated patients. High-throughput TCRbeta sequencing was used to examine T cell clonal expansion in alopecia areata in both the C3H/HeJ mouse model and human patients. Human TCRbeta sequencing covered scalp tissue and sorted CD4+ and CD8+ peripheral blood T cells from patchy and totalis/universalis alopecia areata patients and healthy controls. Biopsies were taken from tofacitinib-treated patients at baseline and again at 4 and 24 weeks into treatment, and several of those patients also had a later scalp biopsy. Scalp clonality was compared across normal scalp (n=4), patchy alopecia areata scalp (n=8), and alopecia totalis/universalis scalp (n=8). The RNA source kit depended on sample type: the PAXgene miRNA kit for fixed scalp, the miRNeasy kit for PBMCs, and the RNeasy kit for mouse skin. TCRbeta CDR3 regions were amplified by immunoSEQ multiplex PCR using 35 Vbeta forward and 13 Jbeta reverse primers.

The meaning of the sample's time point label: four to five weeks on oral tofacitinib. The sample's treatment or condition label, decoded: oral pan-JAK inhibitor, 5-10 mg twice daily. Peripheral blood and lesional scalp punch biopsies were obtained from patients with alopecia areata. PBMCs were separated by density centrifugation and stained for CD3, CD4 and CD8, after which CD4+ and CD8+ T cells were sorted on a FACSAria. What the study reported, not specific to this receptor: During tofacitinib treatment, many expanded lesional clones remained in scalp and blood, and this persistence may partly explain relapse after treatment is stopped. Tofacitinib significantly lowered scalp clonality and the number of expanded CD8+ clones among the top 100 scalp clones. Unlike mouse skin, where gammadelta T cells dominate, normal human skin contains resident alphabeta T cells that get sequenced too, which complicates analysis of the scalp TCR repertoire. TCR sequences shared between patients were less clear than in mice, possibly partly because of HLA diversity in the patient population. The treated cohort was small, with a single nonresponder, so links between baseline CD8+ expansion and response need larger studies. Higher clonality and more expanded CD8+ clones were observed in lesional scalp than in normal scalp, particularly in alopecia totalis/universalis, a finding suggestive of antigenic drive.

As to this clone: Its binding antigen is unknown. Per-base qualities were not stored, and no clone one base away is much larger.

Library construction relied on the immunoSEQ multiplex PCR assay. To provide template for TCR sequencing, every sample had RNA extracted and reverse transcribed into cDNA. SuperScript III was used for first-strand cDNA synthesis, primed with a 2:1 mix of oligo-dT and random hexamers. Amplification bias was assessed with a synthetic immune receptor repertoire, and residual bias was removed computationally. For the original study's pipeline: Raw reads were preprocessed to remove errors, and CDR3 was defined by IMGT conventions from the conserved cysteine to phenylalanine. Clonality was calculated as 1 minus Shannon entropy normalized by log2 of the number of productive unique TCRs. Scalp TCRbeta sequences were cross-referenced with sorted blood CD4 and CD8 repertoires so that the CD4 or CD8 identity of scalp clones could be inferred. Held by TCRdb, this immuneACCESS table contains in-frame sequences only and omits some clones. Under half of the omission traces to an unresolved V gene where checked; the cause of the rest is unknown. V, J and clone size are those of that table, while D and trimming were read from the DNA. This sample has about 200,000 clones in its table, and around 57% of those were observed once. 1.6% of the sample is in the top ten clones.

V and J lose 0 bases and 2 bases, and a span of 7 bases separates them. The germline V gene encodes CDR1 SGHAT and CDR2 FQNNGV. The CDR3 has 14 amino acids, counting the end cysteine and phenylalanine. Of all the DNA, just the CDR3 is kept, 42 bases in frame from base 1. The V and J genes are TRBV11-2 and TRBJ1-2; the best D guess is TRBD1, with 5 bases matching. The clonotype was recovered from a human donor with alopecia areata. The sequencing here drew on CD4+ T cells sorted from blood, taken at week 4, from a patient treated with tofacitinib. This receptor has the CDR3 CASSLDWGNYGYTF. The DNA is TGTGCCAGCAGCTTAGATTGGGGCAACTATGGCTACACCTTC.